This entry features one T cell receptor beta chain sequence. This clonotype occurred many times. The clone's antigen remains unknown. No much larger clone exists at a distance of one base, and base qualities are not known. This sample stems from a study of Graves' ophthalmopathy and Graves' hyperthyroidism listed by TCRdb under 2018. Some background on the complete study: Hyperthyroidism was considered stable if no progression to ophthalmopathy occurred within 18 months of follow-up. In total, under 150 blood samples were TCR-sequenced: approximately 42 ophthalmopathy, around 75 hyperthyroidism and roughly 17 hyperthyroidism-to-ophthalmopathy patients. To tell Graves' ophthalmopathy apart from Graves' hyperthyroidism, and to predict which patients would progress to ophthalmopathy, the study relied on TCR beta repertoire signatures. The independent validation cohort included about 19 hyperthyroidism patients plus 17 patients who later progressed from hyperthyroidism to ophthalmopathy. A discovery set of 100 patients (approximately 42 ophthalmopathy, 57 stable hyperthyroidism) was enrolled to explore V-J signatures distinguishing ophthalmopathy from hyperthyroidism. In five to seven hyperthyroidism patients, the T-cell repertoire of thyroid tissue was compared with the T-cell repertoire of blood. Following sample collection, hyperthyroidism patients were given methimazole at a starting dose of 30 mg daily, and ophthalmopathy patients were given high-dose intravenous methylprednisolone. What the research found in general, with its limitations: No statistical method was used to set the sample size in advance, and the investigators knew which group each participant was assigned to. In cross-validation, the 13-signature model distinguished ophthalmopathy from stable hyperthyroidism with 85% to 90% sensitivity and around 82% specificity, and in the test set the corresponding values were around 78% and 73%. In validation, the model predicted ophthalmopathy progression with over 60% sensitivity and roughly 72% specificity; 12 predicted patients were CT-confirmed with GO in a median of around 6 months. Most expanded thyroid clonotypes with frequency above 0.001 were also detected in blood, suggesting blood repertoires may reflect the thyroid immune response.

For repertoire sequencing, the TCR beta CDR3 regions were amplified from RNA transcripts. HTBI primers and the Qiagen OneStep RT-PCR kit were used in a first-round RT-PCR, which was followed by a second-round multiplex PCR, size selection and purification. Libraries were sequenced on an Illumina HiSeq2000 using paired-end 100 bp reads. From the authors' description of their analysis: SOAPnuke was used for read processing, and reads with adapters, uncalled bases, a mean Phred below 15, or no exact constant-primer or identifier match were discarded. COPE v1.2.5 was used to merge high-quality paired reads. Each unique nucleotide sequence was defined as a clonotype, and clonotypes were aligned to IMGT TRB V, D and J references with MiTCR v1.1. Analysis was restricted to V-J combinations with a frequency above 0.0001, which covered roughly 99% of repertoires. For each V-J combination, a TCR clonal expansion and chaos score was defined as F50 clonal expansion divided by the chaos observed in the TCRdist matrix. Welch's t-statistics and random forest were used to reduce features to about 14 V-J combinations, which were fed into a naive Bayes classifier. The Morisita-Horn index was used to measure how similar the thyroid and blood repertoires were. Using fastp at Q25 and MiXCR, TCRdb reprocessed the public reads and kept productive beta chains. Records with the same CDR3 protein are collapsed into one entry carrying the most frequent genes and DNA. These V and J calls derive from TCRdb rather than the authors' analysis. Recorded for this sample are about 1.2 million distinct CDR3 sequences; about 40% of them occurred a single time. The ten largest make up roughly 10% of the sample.

The germline V gene (reference sequence) supplies CDR1 LNHDA and CDR2 SQIVND. The CDR3 goes from the cysteine to the phenylalanine over 12 residues. The read is trimmed to its CDR3 DNA, 36 bases read in frame from base 1. V was cut back by 2 bases and J by 7 bases, leaving a gap of 8 bases between them. Patients with hyperthyroidism were aged 18 to 65 years, had been newly diagnosed, and had a disease duration of less than 2 months. Patients were excluded if they had other autoimmune diseases, uncontrolled infections, pregnancy or lactation. Diagnosis was based on clinical symptoms, serum thyroxine, TRAb, thyroid ultrasound and orbital computed tomography. Total RNA was extracted with Trizol reagent and quality-checked on an Agilent 2100 Bioanalyzer.

The chain employs TRBV19 and TRBJ2-5; confidence is insufficient to name the D gene. The material sequenced was peripheral blood or thyroid tissue (not recorded which). The receptor's source is an adult man with Graves' hyperthyroidism. The CDR3 region: CASSIPTGTQYF. In nucleotide form, the sequence is TGTGCCAGTAGTATACCCACCGGGACCCAGTACTTC.